This is a list of T cell receptor beta chains from one sample in a study of T cells in Graves' hyperthyroidism and ophthalmopathy. TCRdb redid the calling of the multiplex PCR reads with MiXCR, one entry per CDR3 protein. This sample has roughly 360,000 distinct CDR3 sequences; about 13% occur once, and the top ten carry less than 25%. The sequencing sample was made of blood. These receptors were collected from a man aged 25-45 years with Graves' hyperthyroidism that later progressed to Graves' ophthalmopathy. The CDR3 runs from the conserved cysteine through the conserved F or W. A D gene is named only where the DNA matches it firmly. Not all rows give a size; the values are once, few, many and, for expanded clones, a class.

CDR3 length,D gene,J gene,V gene,clone size,CDR3 DNA,CDR3 protein
15,TRBD1,TRBJ1-1,TRBV10-2,NA,TGCGCCAGCAGTGAGTCTCGGACAGGGCGGACTGAAGCTTTCTTT,CASSESRTGRTEAFF
17,TRBD2,TRBJ2-1,TRBV13,few,TGTGCCAGCAGCTTACCCCTAGCGGGGGGGCCGTTCAATGAGCAGTTCTTC,CASSLPLAGGPFNEQFF
12,TRBD2,TRBJ2-1,TRBV6-2/TRBV6-3,few,TGTGCCAGCAGACGACTAGCAGATGAGCAGTTCTTC,CASRRLADEQFF
16,TRBD2,TRBJ2-1,TRBV11-2,many,TGTGCCAGCAGCTTCCTCACTAGCGGGAACTTCAATGAGCAGTTCTTC,CASSFLTSGNFNEQFF
16,NA,TRBJ2-3,TRBV9,NA,TGTGCCAGCAGCGCTTTTACAGGAAGCCGCACAGATACGCAGTATTTT,CASSAFTGSRTDTQYF
13,NA,TRBJ2-7,TRBV25-1,few,TGTGCCAGCAGTGACTACAACAGGAACGAGCAGTACTTC,CASSDYNRNEQYF
19,NA,TRBJ1-1,TRBV4-1,NA,TGCGCCAGCAGCCAAGATCCCCGGCAGGGGAAAGGTGAGAACACTGAAGCTTTCTTT,CASSQDPRQGKGENTEAFF
15,NA,TRBJ1-3,TRBV12-3/TRBV12-4,many,TGTGCCAGCAGTTTAAGGGGGAGCGGTGGAAACACCATATATTTT,CASSLRGSGGNTIYF
15,NA,TRBJ1-1,TRBV27,many,TGTGCCAGCAGTTTAGCACTGGACTCGGACACTGAAGCTTTCTTT,CASSLALDSDTEAFF
15,TRBD2,TRBJ2-3,TRBV6-4,few,TGTGCCAGCAGGGGGACTAGCGGGGGCACAGATACGCAGTATTTT,CASRGTSGGTDTQYF
12,NA,TRBJ2-1,TRBV12-3/TRBV12-4,many,TGTGCCAGCACTATTCAGGGTAATGAGCAGTTCTTC,CASTIQGNEQFF
15,TRBD1,TRBJ2-5,TRBV2,few,TGTGCCAGCAGGAGCGGCAGGGGGCTTAGAGAGACCCAGTACTTC,CASRSGRGLRETQYF
17,TRBD1,TRBJ2-5,TRBV11-3,many,TGTGCCAGCAGCTTCCACCCCCGAAAGGACAGGGGAGAGACCCAGTACTTC,CASSFHPRKDRGETQYF
12,TRBD2,TRBJ2-7,TRBV12-3/TRBV12-4,many,TGTGCCAGCAGCCCGCCGGGGGGCGAGCAGTACTTC,CASSPPGGEQYF
14,TRBD2,TRBJ2-1,TRBV3-1,many,TGTGCCAGCAGCCCCGGGGGGGCCGACAATGAGCAGTTCTTC,CASSPGGADNEQFF
15,TRBD1,TRBJ2-7,TRBV5-1,NA,TGCGCCAGCAGCCCACCCGGGACAGGGATGCACGAGCAGTACTTC,CASSPPGTGMHEQYF
15,NA,TRBJ2-4,TRBV6-2/TRBV6-3,many,TGTGCCAGCAGTTCCAGAACAGGGGCCAAAAACATTCAGTACTTC,CASSSRTGAKNIQYF
15,TRBD1,TRBJ2-7,TRBV6-5,many,TGTGCCAGCAGTTACGCCGGGACAGGGCTCTACGAGCAGTACTTC,CASSYAGTGLYEQYF
18,TRBD2,TRBJ2-3,TRBV3-1,few,TGTGCCAGCAGCCAAGAGACACTAGCGGGGAGCAGCACAGATACGCAGTATTTT,CASSQETLAGSSTDTQYF
12,TRBD1,TRBJ2-1,TRBV5-1,many,TGCGCCAGCAGCCCTCAGGGGGATGAGCAGTTCTTC,CASSPQGDEQFF
16,TRBD1,TRBJ2-5,TRBV5-6,few,TGTGCCAGCAGCTATACGAACCGGGACAGCCAAGAGACCCAGTACTTC,CASSYTNRDSQETQYF
15,NA,TRBJ1-1,TRBV18,many,TGTGCCAGCTCACCCGTATCCATGGTACGAACTGAAGCTTTCTTT,CASSPVSMVRTEAFF
14,NA,TRBJ1-6,TRBV9,NA,TGTGCCAGCAGCGCCACAGGGAACAATTCACCCCTCCACTTT,CASSATGNNSPLHF
13,NA,TRBJ2-5,TRBV19,NA,TGTGCCAGTTTCTCAGGGCGCTTGGAGACCCAGTACTTC,CASFSGRLETQYF
15,NA,TRBJ2-3,TRBV28,many,TGTGCCAGCCATCCCGGGACTCTAAACACAGATACGCAGTATTTT,CASHPGTLNTDTQYF
16,NA,TRBJ2-3,TRBV27,NA,TGTGCCAGCAGCTCGGACTTGCGGGGCATCACAGATACGCAGTATTTT,CASSSDLRGITDTQYF
14,TRBD1,TRBJ2-5,TRBV5-1,NA,TGCGCCAGCAGCCCGCGGACAGGGGCGGAGACCCAGTACTTC,CASSPRTGAETQYF
15,TRBD1,TRBJ2-3,TRBV5-1,few,TGCGCCAGCAGTCCCGGACAGGGGTTCCGCGATACGCAGTATTTT,CASSPGQGFRDTQYF
17,TRBD1,TRBJ2-6,TRBV3-1,NA,TGTGCCAGCAGCTTTCGCTCGGGACAGGTTGGGGCCAACGTCCTGACTTTC,CASSFRSGQVGANVLTF
13,NA,TRBJ2-7,TRBV24-1,many,TGTGCCACCAGTGATGCTGGGGCCTCCGAGCAGTACTTC,CATSDAGASEQYF
13,NA,TRBJ1-5,TRBV5-1,many,TGCGCCAGCAGCTTGACGCCCTCTCAGCCCCAGCATTTT,CASSLTPSQPQHF